Below are 24 T cell receptor beta chains sequenced from a single sample in a study of T cell changes during pregnancy in multiple sclerosis. Sequenced by immunoSEQ multiplex PCR; TCRdb stores in-frame clones only, minus some. The sample consists of 50,000 to 65,000 clones, 90% to 95% of them appearing once. The sequences come from CD4+ T cells from peripheral blood mononuclear cells, collected in the first trimester of pregnancy. The source is a female donor with multiple sclerosis, enrolled in a pregnancy study.

This rearrangement joins TRBV18 to TRBJ1-2, with no clear D. Germline V lookup: CDR1 KGHSH, CDR2 LQKENI. CDR3 length: 11 residues. The V and J ends lost 3 bases and 8 bases respectively, with 7 bases between them. The CDR3 sequence: CASSPSGGYTF. The DNA of the CDR3 is TGTGCCAGCTCACCGTCCGGGGGCTACACCTTC.

The chain is built from TRBV27 and TRBJ1-2; 8 positions match TRBD1. This CDR3 is built from 13 residues. Germline V gene sequence: CDR1 MNHEY, CDR2 SMNVEV (reference sequence). V trimming: 6 bases; J trimming: 4 bases; junction bases outside the gene matches: 4. In DNA form, the CDR3 reads TGTGCCAGCAGGCTAACAGGGGGCTATGGCTACACCTTC. Its translation: CASRLTGGYGYTF.

The chain joins TRBV6-7 to TRBJ2-5; 7 bases line up with TRBD2. TRBV6-7 falls under the ORF class, with uncertain function. The CDR3 loop spans 17 amino acids. V shed 0 bases and J 6 bases; nucleotides not matched to a gene: 13. The CDR3 spells CASSYSRDSGGGKTQYF. CDR3 DNA: TGTGCCAGCAGTTACTCGAGGGACTCGGGGGGTGGAAAGACCCAGTACTTC.

The CDR3 nucleotides read TGCGCCAGCAGCTTGGACATGGGGCGCCGAGAGACCCAGTACTTC. It specifies CASSLDMGRRETQYF. The chain is built from TRBV5-1 and TRBJ2-5, with a weak D call TRBD1 (5 bases). The V end was cut by 0 bases, the J end by 4 bases, with 13 bases between. The CDR3 is 15 residues long. In germline, CDR1 is SGHRS, CDR2 YFSETQ.

The chain joins TRBV11-2 to TRBJ1-4; D is ambiguous. The CDR3 consists of 16 residues. Germline V gene lookup returns CDR1 SGHAT and CDR2 FQNNGV. Trimming took off 5 bases at V and 0 bases at J, with 13 bases between the two ends. CDR3 loop: CASSQPRGTTNEKLFF. In DNA, the CDR3 is TGTGCCAGCAGCCAGCCCCGCGGGACAACTAATGAAAAACTGTTTTTT.

The rearrangement links TRBV27 to TRBJ1-2; 7 bases align to TRBD1. There are 13 residues in the CDR3. Germline V gives CDR1 MNHEY, CDR2 SMNVEV (reference sequence). Germline trimming cut 5 bases from V and 3 bases from J; bases unmatched to any gene: 3. CDR3 sequence: CASSPDRDYGYTF. The CDR3 DNA reads TGTGCCAGCAGTCCCGACAGGGACTATGGCTACACCTTC.

The J gene is TRBJ2-1, the V gene TRBV15, with D possibly matching TRBD1 (7 bases). The germline CDR1 and CDR2 sequences are LNHNV and YYDKDF (reference sequence). The V gene lost 2 bases and the J gene lost 9 bases, with 14 bases spanning the gap. This CDR3 is built from 14 residues. CDR3 nucleotides: TGTGCCACCAGCAGACGTAGACAGGGAGGTGAGCAGTTCTTC. Protein: CATSRRRQGGEQFF.

This chain links TRBV19 with TRBJ2-5, with 10 bases that match TRBD2. This CDR3 is 16 amino acids long. The germline gives CDR1 LNHDA, CDR2 SQIVND (reference sequence). V lost 4 bases and J lost 4; bases outside the gene matches: 9. CDR3 in amino acids: CASSSRRSGGAETQYF. DNA for the CDR3: TGTGCCAGTAGTAGTAGACGAAGCGGGGGGGCAGAGACCCAGTACTTC.

This chain connects TRBV19 to TRBJ2-7, with 8 bases that match TRBD1. The CDR3 sequence is 14 residues long. Trimming removed 4 bases from V and 0 bases from J; junction bases left unmatched: 2. Looked up from germline, CDR1 is LNHDA and CDR2 is SQIVND (reference sequence). The CDR3 sequence: CASSRQGSSYEQYF. The CDR3 nucleotides are TGTGCCAGTAGTAGACAGGGGAGCTCCTACGAGCAGTACTTC.

The J gene is TRBJ1-2, the V gene TRBV19; 9 bases line up with TRBD1. CDR1 and CDR2 from the germline V gene are LNHDA and SQIVND (reference sequence). Trimming cost V 6 bases and J 4 bases; bases outside gene matches: 6. The CDR3 loop spans 14 amino acids. CDR3 sequence (DNA): TGTGCCAGTAGGACAGGGGGATTGGTCTATGGCTACACCTTC. Its protein product is CASRTGGLVYGYTF.

This clone has just one count. J is TRBJ2-4 and V is TRBV19, with TRBD2 identical over 8 bases. The CDR3 loop spans 16 amino acids. Germline V gene lookup returns CDR1 LNHDA and CDR2 SQIVND (reference sequence). V shed 3 bases, J shed 6 bases, and the junction held 10 bases outside the gene matches. The CDR3 coding sequence is TGTGCCAGTAGTATCCCCGGGGGGGCTTACGGAAACATTCAGTACTTC. This gives the protein CASSIPGGAYGNIQYF.

The V and J genes are TRBV7-2 and TRBJ1-4; D perhaps matches TRBD1 (5 bases). CDR3 size: 18 residues. Germline V gene data show CDR1 as SGHTA and CDR2 as FQGNSA. V was cut by 5 bases and J by 2 bases, with 21 bases left in between. CDR3: CASSLTRTPGATNEKLFF. DNA of the CDR3: TGTGCCAGCAGCCTCACCCGGACACCTGGGGCGACTAATGAAAAACTGTTTTTT.

CDR3: CASGIAGPHNYGYTF. The CDR3 nucleotides read TGTGCTAGTGGTATCGCGGGACCCCATAACTATGGCTACACCTTC. The chain couples TRBV12-5 to TRBJ1-2; D perhaps matches TRBD1 (5 bases). Germline-derived CDR1 and CDR2 are LGHNT and FRNRAP. The CDR3 runs to 15 residues. V was clipped by 5 bases and J by 1 base, with 14 bases between them. Together with reference TRBV12-5 and TRBJ1-2, the CDR3 gives the full variable domain: DARVTQTPRHKVTEMGQEVTMRCQPILGHNTVFWYRQTMMQGLELLAYFRNRAPLDDSGMPKDRFSAEMPDATLATLKIQPSEPRDSAVYFCASGIAGPHNYGYTFGSGTRLTVV.

The rearrangement joins TRBV6-1 to TRBJ1-5; a weak D match, TRBD1 (5 bases). Germline V lookup: CDR1 MNHNS, CDR2 SASEGT. Trimming cost V 2 bases and J 3 bases, with 11 bases left between them. This CDR3 is 15 amino acids long. The CDR3 DNA follows: TGTGCCAGCAGTGAACCCGCAGGGCTCAATCAGCCCCAGCATTTT. Translating gives CASSEPAGLNQPQHF.

The chain uses TRBV2 and TRBJ2-7, with D maybe TRBD1 (6 bases). Trimming removed 4 bases at V and 6 bases at J, with 16 bases between. The germline gives CDR1 SNHLY, CDR2 FYNNEI. The CDR3 runs to 14 residues. CDR3 protein: CASSGGLQGSEQYF. Written as DNA, the CDR3 is TGTGCCAGCAGTGGGGGGTTACAGGGCTCCGAGCAGTACTTC.

The V call is TRBV7-3, the J call TRBJ1-2; maybe TRBD1 (5 bases). CDR3 size: 12 residues. Trimming removed 8 bases at V and 8 bases at J, with 15 bases between. Germline-derived CDR1 and CDR2 are SGHTA and FQGTGA. The CDR3 DNA is TGTGCCAGCGGCGGGGTAGGACACGGCTACACCTTC. Its translation is CASGGVGHGYTF.

V gene TRBV6-1 combines with J gene TRBJ2-5; 11 bases match TRBD1. The CDR3 spans 15 residues. In germline, CDR1 is MNHNS, CDR2 SASEGT. V shed 2 bases and J 5 bases; nucleotides not matched to a gene: 4. This CDR3 is CASSEWTGGRETQYF. As DNA, the CDR3 is TGTGCCAGCAGTGAATGGACAGGGGGCAGGGAGACCCAGTACTTC.

In this sample, this clone turned up once. The J gene is TRBJ1-2, the V gene TRBV29-1, with D perhaps TRBD1 (5 bases). The length of the CDR3 is 14 residues. The V end lost 3 bases, the J end lost 3 bases, and 14 bases lay between the germline ends. CDR1 and CDR2 (germline): SQVTM, ANQGSEA. DNA of the CDR3: TGCAGCGTTGATATTCCGGGAGGGGACTATGGCTACACCTTC. Translating it yields CSVDIPGGDYGYTF. Filled out from reference TRBV29-1 and TRBJ1-2, the complete variable domain reads SAVISQKPSRDICQRGTSLTIQCQVDSQVTMMFWYRQQPGQSLTLIATANQGSEATYESGFVIDKFPISRPNLTFSTLTVSNMSPEDSSIYLCSVDIPGGDYGYTFGSGTRLTVV.

V and J are TRBV7-2 and TRBJ1-5; 8 bases agree with TRBD1. The CDR3 totals 14 residues. Per the germline V gene, CDR1 is SGHTA and CDR2 is FQGNSA. The junction had 3 bases not matched to a gene; V was cut back by 1 base and J by 7 bases. The CDR3 is CASSLGPGGQPQHF. CDR3 nucleotide sequence: TGTGCCAGCAGCTTAGGGCCAGGGGGCCAGCCCCAGCATTTT. Full variable domain (missing parts from reference TRBV7-2 and TRBJ1-5): GAGVSQSPSNKVTEKGKDVELRCDPISGHTALYWYRQSLGQGLEFLIYFQGNSAPDKSGLPSDRFSAERTGGSVSTLTIQRTQQEDSAVYLCASSLGPGGQPQHFGDGTRLSIL.

V gene TRBV4-2 combines with J gene TRBJ2-3, with 13 nucleotides matching TRBD2. V trimming: 5 bases; J trimming: 3 bases; junction bases outside the gene matches: 5. CDR3 length: 16 amino acids. Germline V gene sequence: CDR1 LGHNA, CDR2 YNFKEQ. CDR3 nucleotides: TGTGCCAGCAGCTCCTCGACTAGCGGGGGGACAGATACGCAGTATTTT. Protein product: CASSSSTSGGTDTQYF.

The chain links TRBV10-3 to TRBJ2-7; 8 bases agree with TRBD2. CDR3 size: 14 residues. The J segment lost 7 bases and the V segment lost 5 bases, leaving 10 bases of the junction unmatched. Germline V CDR1 and CDR2: ENHRY, SYGVKD. CDR3 loop: CAISSGTSRVEQYF. Here the CDR3 DNA reads TGTGCCATCAGTTCCGGGACTAGTCGGGTTGAGCAGTACTTC.

This clone was counted between two and nine times. This chain links TRBV7-7 with TRBJ1-1; D remains unclear. The CDR3 consists of 13 residues. Germline CDR1 reads SSHAT; CDR2 reads FNYEAQ (reference sequence). V gave up 0 bases and J gave up 5 bases, with 7 bases separating them. The CDR3 reads CASSLAPGTEAFF. In nucleotides, the CDR3 is TGTGCCAGCAGCTTAGCACCAGGTACTGAAGCTTTCTTT.

The gene calls are TRBV6-1 and TRBJ2-7, with D possibly TRBD1 on 6 matching bases. V was cut by 4 bases and J by 0 bases, with 13 bases left in between. CDR3 length: 15 residues. The germline CDR1 and CDR2 sequences are MNHNS and SASEGT. In DNA, the CDR3 is TGTGCCAGCAGTGCCACACAGGGATTCTCCTACGAGCAGTACTTC. It specifies CASSATQGFSYEQYF.

The V gene is TRBV5-1, the J gene TRBJ2-5; tentatively, D is TRBD1 (5 bases). The CDR3 is 14 amino acids. Trimming shortened V by 4 bases and J by 2 bases, and 12 bases separated the two germline ends. The V gene's germline CDR1 is SGHRS and CDR2 YFSETQ. The chain's CDR3 is CASSGAVAQETQYF. The CDR3, as DNA: TGCGCCAGCAGCGGGGCTGTAGCTCAAGAGACCCAGTACTTC.